This record concerns one T cell receptor beta chain sequence. A roughly 200 ng quantity of DNA, 32,000 or so T cell genomes, went into the sorted-subset replicate PCRs. Sequencing was performed with immunoSEQ multiplex PCR; in TCRdb, only in-frame clones are kept and a portion is missing. The sample contains roughly 1,100,000 clones, about 75% of which appear only once. These data belong to a study of shared clonotypes between healthy human individuals. Germline CDR1 reads SGHDN; CDR2 reads FVKESK. Trimming removed 0 bases at V and 3 bases at J, with 13 bases between. The CDR3 contains 16 residues. The TCR sequence derives from a young man in good health. The specimen was memory CD4+ T cells sorted from blood. Described subset: CD45RA-negative fraction. This chain joins TRBV14 and TRBJ2-3; a possible D gene is TRBD1 (6 bases). The CDR3 is CASSQETGKGTDTQYF. In DNA, the CDR3 is TGTGCCAGCAGCCAAGAAACAGGGAAAGGGACAGATACGCAGTATTTT. The whole variable domain, filled in from reference TRBV14 and TRBJ2-3, reads EAGVTQFPSHSVIEKGQTVTLRCDPISGHDNLYWYRRVMGKEIKFLLHFVKESKQDESGMPNNRFLAERTGGTYSTLKVQPAELEDSGVYFCASSQETGKGTDTQYFGPGTRLTVL.